These 28 T cell receptor beta chains share one sample of origin, sequenced in a study of T cells in women clearing cervical HPV infection (dated 2018 in TCRdb). Libraries came from the immunoSEQ multiplex PCR assay. TCRdb's version of the immuneACCESS table is confined to in-frame rearrangements and falls short of the full clone set. An unresolved V gene accounts for under half of the shortfall where checked; the remainder is of unknown origin. The sample table gives approximately 30,000 clones. The top ten constitute 3.5% to 4.5% of the sample. The sequencing input was blood buffy coat. All receptors derive from a woman between 18 and 70 years old with a cervical HPV16 infection that either progressed to CIN3+ or cleared (not recorded which).

On this clone: The read terminates 3 residues ahead of where the CDR3 ends, so the germline J gene completes it. The rearrangement uses TRBV6-2 or TRBV6-3 and TRBJ1-1, with D possibly matching TRBD1 (5 bases). The germline V gene has CDR1 MNHEY and CDR2 SVGEGT. This CDR3 spans 15 amino acids. Between the trimmed V and J ends, which lost 4 bases and 1 base, there was a span of 13 bases. Partial CDR3 DNA: TGTGCCAGCAGTTTAGACAGTGTAGCGAACACTGAA. It translates to CASSLDSVANTE. The whole CDR3 protein is CASSLDSVANTEAFF.

About this clone itself: The read finishes 3 residues shy of the CDR3 end, and the germline J gene is used to complete it. The chain combines TRBV29-1 with TRBJ2-7; maybe TRBD1 (5 bases). Trimming removed 4 bases from V and 6 bases from J, with 10 bases in between. The CDR3 totals 11 residues. Germline V CDR1 and CDR2: SQVTM, ANQGSEA. The chain's CDR3 is CSVAQGGEQYF. The sequenced CDR3 bases are TGCAGCGTTGCTCAGGGCGGCGAG.

About this clone: The read comes to an end 3 residues before the CDR3 does, leaving the germline J gene to fill in the end. This sequence joins TRBV11-2 and TRBJ2-1; TRBD2 might be the D (6 bases). V dropped 1 base and J dropped 2 bases, with 6 bases sitting between them. The germline CDR1 and CDR2 sequences are SGHAT and FQNNGV. The CDR3 is made up of 14 amino acids. The sequenced CDR3 bases are TGTGCCAGCAGCTTAGCGGGGGCCTACAATGAG. Amino acid sequence: CASSLAGAYNE. In full, the CDR3 reads CASSLAGAYNEQFF.

On this clone: The read is 3 residues too short to cover the CDR3 end, so that end is filled in from the germline J gene. The gene calls are TRBV19 and TRBJ1-1; 7 bases are a match to TRBD1. The length of the CDR3 is 15 residues. V shed 3 bases, J shed 1 base, and the junction held 5 bases outside the gene matches. The V gene's germline CDR1 is LNHDA and CDR2 SQIVND (reference sequence). This CDR3 reads CASSILGQKNTEAFF. CDR3 DNA, as far as it was read: TGTGCCAGTAGTATCTTGGGACAGAAGAACACTGAA.

About this clone: The CDR3 is cut off 3 residues early in the read; its end comes from the germline J gene. This chain connects TRBV5-3 to TRBJ1-4; D is possibly TRBD1 (5 bases). TRBV5-3 is designated an ORF whose function remains uncertain. This CDR3 region has 16 residues. V lost 5 bases to trimming and J lost 0 bases, with 14 bases between them. CDR3 DNA (partial): TGTGCCAGAAGTGTTCCCCAGGGTGCAACTAATGAAAAA. Its protein product is CARSVPQGATNEK. The CDR3 reads in full as CARSVPQGATNEKLFF.

Remarks on this clone: The CDR3 extends 3 residues past the end of the read, so its final part is completed from the germline J gene. This chain connects TRBV7-9 to TRBJ2-4; weak D call: TRBD1 (6 bases). CDR3 length equals 13 residues. Germline V gene sequence: CDR1 SEHNR, CDR2 FQNEAQ (reference sequence). CDR3 DNA, as far as it was read: TGTGCCAGCAGCTCGGGGACATCTTATGGT. Translated: CASSSGTSYG. Given in full, the CDR3 is CASSSGTSYGQYF.

On this clone itself: The read stops 3 residues short of the end of the CDR3; the missing end is completed from the germline J gene. This sequence joins TRBV7-2 and TRBJ1-1; D gene ambiguous. The CDR3 loop spans 13 amino acids. The germline V gene has CDR1 SGHTA and CDR2 FQGNSA. The sequenced part of the CDR3 DNA is TGTGCCAGCAGCTCGACAAAGCAGACCTCA. It translates to CASSSTKQTS. The whole CDR3 protein reads CASSSTKQTSAFF.

Points on this clone: Read coverage stops 3 residues before the CDR3 terminus; the germline J gene supplies the remainder. The chain links TRBV19 to TRBJ1-5; D is unresolved. Trimming removed 10 bases at V and 2 bases at J, with 15 bases between. The CDR3 spans 14 residues. Germline V gene sequence: CDR1 LNHDA, CDR2 SQIVND (reference sequence). The CDR3 protein is CATSRKRGNQPQHF. CDR3 DNA, as far as it was read: TGTGCCACATCCCGGAAGAGGGGCAATCAGCCC.

Comment on this clone: The observed sequence ends 3 residues before the CDR3 terminus, with the missing tail filled in from the germline J gene. This sequence joins TRBV7-2 and TRBJ2-2; TRBD1 or TRBD2 may be the D gene (7 bases each). The CDR3 has 12 residues. The germline V gene encodes CDR1 SGHTA and CDR2 FQGNSA. The CDR3 region is CASRGGGEKLFF. CDR3 DNA (partial): TGTGCCAGCAGGGGAGGGGGCGAAAAG.

Of note for this clone: The missing CDR3 end, 3 residues past where the read stops, is filled in from the germline J gene. The chain couples TRBV19 to TRBJ2-3; D unresolved. This CDR3 has 11 amino acids. The V and J ends lost 5 bases and 5 bases respectively, with 5 bases between them. CDR1 and CDR2 (germline): LNHDA, SQIVND (reference sequence). The CDR3 loop reads CASSPGDTQYF. The sequenced CDR3 bases are TGTGCCAGTAGTCCGGGAGATACG.

Turning to this clone: Read data end 3 residues before the CDR3 end; the end is taken from the germline J gene. The chain is built from TRBV20-1 and TRBJ2-7; TRBD1 matches at 7 bases. The germline V gene encodes CDR1 DFQATT and CDR2 SNEGSKA (reference sequence). V lost 7 bases and J lost 1; bases outside the gene matches: 7. The CDR3 runs to 13 residues. CDR3 in amino acids: CSVGIRGSYEQYF. Incomplete CDR3 DNA: TGCAGTGTGGGGATCAGGGGGTCCTACGAG.

A remark on this clone: The read comes to an end 3 residues before the CDR3 does, leaving the germline J gene to fill in the end. The chain joins TRBV6-1 to TRBJ2-3; D may be TRBD1 (6 bases). Per germline, CDR1 MNHNS and CDR2 SASEGT. The length of the CDR3 is 13 residues. The CDR3 loop reads CASSAQGRGAQYF. The covered CDR3 bases are TGTGCCAGCAGTGCGCAGGGGCGAGGGGCG.

Comment on this clone: The CDR3 extends 3 residues past the end of the read, so its final part is completed from the germline J gene. The chain couples TRBV19 to TRBJ2-3, with D possibly being TRBD2 (7 bases). Between the trimmed V and J ends, which lost 5 bases and 4 bases, there was a span of 13 bases. Germline CDR1 LNHDA, CDR2 SQIVND (reference sequence). CDR3 length: 14 amino acids. CDR3 bases read: TGTGCCAGTAGTGGGCAGGGGAGGGCAGATACG. Translating it yields CASSGQGRADT. From start to end, the CDR3 is CASSGQGRADTQYF.

Worth noting for this clone: The read is 3 residues too short to cover the CDR3 end, so that end is filled in from the germline J gene. The genes are TRBV27 and TRBJ2-4; D uncertain. Germline CDR1 is MNHEY and CDR2 is SMNVEV (reference sequence). The CDR3 consists of 15 residues. Trimming stripped 5 bases from V and 1 base from J, with 12 bases between. The CDR3 sequence is CASSPSSQAKNIQYF. The CDR3 bases that were read are TGTGCCAGCAGTCCCTCCTCCCAGGCCAAAAACATT.

With respect to this clone: Read coverage stops 3 residues before the CDR3 terminus; the germline J gene supplies the remainder. V usage is TRBV14 and J usage is TRBJ1-1, with D possibly TRBD1 on 5 matching bases. Looked up from germline, CDR1 is SGHDN and CDR2 is FVKESK. Trimming pared 0 bases from V and 7 bases from J, leaving 12 bases between. The CDR3 has 14 residues. This CDR3 is CASSQEFRGGEAFF. CDR3 DNA, as far as it was read: TGTGCCAGCAGCCAAGAGTTTCGGGGGGGTGAA.

About this clone: The DNA ends 3 residues before the CDR3 does, and the rest of the CDR3 is filled in from the germline J gene. The J gene is TRBJ1-2, the V gene TRBV6-2 or TRBV6-3, with a tentative D call TRBD1 (6 bases). The germline CDR1 and CDR2 sequences are MNHEY and SVGEGT. CDR3 length: 12 residues. CDR3 loop: CASSYQTGGYTF. Partial CDR3 DNA: TGTGCCAGCAGTTACCAAACAGGGGGC.

Comments on this clone: The read gets to within 3 residues of the CDR3 end, and the germline J gene fills in the rest. The chain recombines TRBV20-1 with TRBJ2-5, with a possible D match to TRBD1 (6 bases). Trimming removed 1 base from V and 4 bases from J, with 10 bases in between. Germline assignment: CDR1 DFQATT and CDR2 SNEGSKA (reference sequence). The CDR3 extends over 13 amino acids. The CDR3 here is CSARVPGAETQYF. Partial CDR3 DNA: TGCAGTGCTAGAGTCCCAGGGGCAGAGACC.

A word on this clone: Read sequence stops 3 residues before the CDR3 end, and the germline J gene provides the missing end. This chain joins TRBV7-9 and TRBJ1-6, with 8 bases matching TRBD1. CDR3 length: 15 amino acids. Germline V gives CDR1 SEHNR, CDR2 FQNEAQ (reference sequence). With V trimmed by 10 bases and J by 6 bases, 11 bases remained unmatched. CDR3: CATEYRGARNSPLHF. The sequenced part of the CDR3 DNA is TGTGCCACCGAATACAGGGGGGCCCGTAATTCACCC.

Concerning this clone: The read stops 3 residues short of the end of the CDR3; the missing end is completed from the germline J gene. The chain is built from TRBV20-1 and TRBJ1-1; D is possibly TRBD1 (5 bases). Germline V CDR1 and CDR2: DFQATT, SNEGSKA (reference sequence). V lost 0 bases and J 1 base, leaving 9 bases between the germline ends. The CDR3 length is 14 residues. The CDR3 sequence is CSARDGRANTEAFF. CDR3 DNA (partial): TGCAGTGCTAGAGACGGCAGGGCGAACACTGAA.

With respect to this clone: The read halts 3 residues ahead of the CDR3 end, with the missing end drawn from the germline J gene. The rearrangement joins TRBV7-8 to TRBJ1-5, with D possibly TRBD1 on 5 matching bases. CDR3 length: 16 amino acids. V was clipped by 1 base and J by 5 bases, with 15 bases between them. Per the germline V gene, CDR1 is SGHVS and CDR2 is FQNEAQ. The CDR3 here is CASSLVWAGYDQPQHF. CDR3 bases read: TGTGCCAGCAGCTTAGTTTGGGCAGGGTACGATCAGCCC.

Concerning this clone: The read is 3 residues too short to cover the CDR3 end, so that end is filled in from the germline J gene. V gene TRBV20-1 combines with J gene TRBJ2-2, with D possibly TRBD2 on 7 matching bases. Germline CDR1 reads DFQATT; CDR2 reads SNEGSKA (reference sequence). Trimming pared 6 bases from V and 5 bases from J, leaving 19 bases between. CDR3 size: 15 residues. This CDR3 is CSAGLGGRDTGELFF. The part of the CDR3 DNA that was read is TGCAGTGCCGGCCTGGGGGGGCGCGATACCGGGGAG.

The DNA read from the CDR3 is TGTGCCAGCAGTGAAGTACGACTAGCGGTCTACGAG. Its translation: CASSEVRLAVYE. In full, the CDR3 is CASSEVRLAVYEQYF. The rearrangement joins TRBV2 to TRBJ2-7, with 9 bases aligning to TRBD2. The CDR3 end lies 3 residues beyond the end of the read and is filled in from the germline J gene. Unmatched junction bases numbered 4, after V lost 1 base and J lost 3 bases. The CDR3 loop spans 15 amino acids. Germline values: CDR1 SNHLY, CDR2 FYNNEI.

Turning to this clone: The read ends 3 residues before the CDR3 terminus; that terminus is restored from the germline J gene. The chain uses TRBV7-9 and TRBJ1-3; D is ambiguous. This CDR3 has 12 residues. Per germline, CDR1 SEHNR and CDR2 FQNEAQ (reference sequence). V was cut by 7 bases and J by 0 bases, with 4 bases left in between. The chain's CDR3 is CASTHSGNTIYF. The CDR3 bases that were read are TGTGCCAGCACCCACTCTGGAAACACC.

With regard to this clone: The CDR3 goes on 3 residues after the read ends, and that part is filled in from the germline J gene. The chain joins TRBV2 to TRBJ2-7; weak D call: TRBD1 (7 bases). The V end lost 6 bases, the J end lost 2 bases, and 11 bases lay between the germline ends. The CDR3 length is 13 residues. Germline CDR1 reads SNHLY; CDR2 reads FYNNEI. CDR3 loop: CASRGGTAYEQYF. CDR3 DNA (partial): TGTGCCAGCAGAGGGGGGACAGCCTACGAG.

Remarks on this clone: The CDR3 end is not reached by the read, which stops 3 residues before it; the germline J gene fills it in. The chain employs TRBV2 and TRBJ2-3, with D perhaps matching TRBD2 (5 bases). Trimming removed 5 bases at V and 3 bases at J, with 9 bases between. The CDR3 covers 13 residues. The germline CDR1 and CDR2 sequences are SNHLY and FYNNEI. The CDR3 sequence is CASSSGFTDTQYF. The sequenced CDR3 bases are TGTGCCAGCAGTAGCGGATTTACAGATACG. Using reference TRBV2 and TRBJ2-3 for the parts outside the CDR3, the full variable domain is EPEVTQTPSHQVTQMGQEVILRCVPISNHLYFYWYRQILGQKVEFLVSFYNNEISEKSEIFDDQFSVERPDGSNFTLKIRSTKLEDSAMYFCASSSGFTDTQYFGPGTRLTVL.

On this clone: The junction departs from the called germline gene at one end, perhaps through a read error. With the read ending 3 residues before the CDR3 end, the germline J gene is used to fill in that end. J is TRBJ2-5 and V is TRBV7-7; 9 bases align to TRBD2. The germline V gene has CDR1 SSHAT and CDR2 FNYEAQ (reference sequence). This CDR3 region has 15 residues. The CDR3 sequence is CASSFGGLARETQYF. The covered CDR3 bases are TGTGCTAGCAGCTTTGGGGGACTAGCACGTGAGACC.

To note about this clone: The read terminates 3 residues ahead of where the CDR3 ends, so the germline J gene completes it. V usage is TRBV7-3 and J usage is TRBJ1-2, with 8 bases identical to TRBD1. CDR3 size: 16 residues. Germline assignment: CDR1 SGHTA and CDR2 FQGTGA. Partial CDR3 DNA: TGTGCCAGCAGCCGATTGAGGCAGGGGGCTTACAATGAC. Its translation: CASSRLRQGAYND. The whole CDR3 region reads CASSRLRQGAYNDYTF.

Concerning this clone: The CDR3 extends 3 residues past the end of the read, so its final part is completed from the germline J gene. This chain connects TRBV7-2 to TRBJ2-3; D gene uncertain. The CDR3 has 15 residues. CDR1 and CDR2 (germline): SGHTA, FQGNSA. V shed 5 bases and J shed 1 base, with 13 bases lying between them. This CDR3 is CASSPHGTGTDTQYF. Partial CDR3 DNA: TGTGCCAGCAGCCCCCACGGCACAGGCACAGATACG.